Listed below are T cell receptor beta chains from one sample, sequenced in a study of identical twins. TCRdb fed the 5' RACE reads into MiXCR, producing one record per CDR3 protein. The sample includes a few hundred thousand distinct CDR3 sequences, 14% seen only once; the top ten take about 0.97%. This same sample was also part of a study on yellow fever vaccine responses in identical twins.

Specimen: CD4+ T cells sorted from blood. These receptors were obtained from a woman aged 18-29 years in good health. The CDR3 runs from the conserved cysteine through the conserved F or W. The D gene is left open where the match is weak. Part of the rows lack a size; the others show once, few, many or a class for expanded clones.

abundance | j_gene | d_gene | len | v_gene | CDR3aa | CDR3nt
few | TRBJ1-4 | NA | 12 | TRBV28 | CASRPTAEKLFF | TGTGCCAGCAGGCCGACTGCTGAAAAACTGTTTTTT
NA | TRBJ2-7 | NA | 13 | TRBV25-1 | CASSRYGSYEQYF | TGTGCCAGCAGTAGGTACGGTTCCTACGAGCAGTACTTC
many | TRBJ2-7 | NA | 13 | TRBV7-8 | CASSRQGGYEQYF | TGTGCCAGCAGCCGACAGGGAGGCTACGAGCAGTACTTC
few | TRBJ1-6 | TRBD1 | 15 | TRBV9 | CASSPWTGHNSPLHF | TGTGCCAGCAGCCCGTGGACAGGACATAATTCACCCCTCCACTTT
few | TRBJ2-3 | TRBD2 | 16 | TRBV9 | CASSVPRAGELDTQYF | TGTGCCAGCAGCGTCCCCCGAGCGGGAGAGTTGGATACGCAGTATTTT
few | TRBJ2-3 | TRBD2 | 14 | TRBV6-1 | CASSRDRLADTQYF | TGTGCCAGCAGTAGAGACAGACTAGCCGATACGCAGTATTTT
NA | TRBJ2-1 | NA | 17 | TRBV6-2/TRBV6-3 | CASSSAQGRSSYNEQFF | TGTGCCAGCAGTTCCGCCCAGGGAAGGAGCTCCTACAATGAGCAGTTCTTC
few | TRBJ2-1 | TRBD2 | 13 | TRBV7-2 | CARERGVYNEQFF | TGTGCCCGCGAGCGGGGGGTGTACAATGAGCAGTTCTTC
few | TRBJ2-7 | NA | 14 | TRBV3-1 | CASSQGVLLGEQYF | TGTGCCAGCAGCCAAGGAGTCTTGCTCGGCGAGCAGTACTTC
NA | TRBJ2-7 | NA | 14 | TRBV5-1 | CASSSQGLPYEQYF | TGCGCCAGCAGCTCGCAGGGACTCCCCTACGAGCAGTACTTC
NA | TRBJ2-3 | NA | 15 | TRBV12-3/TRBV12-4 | CASTIQGGPSDTQYF | TGTGCCAGCACGATTCAGGGGGGCCCGTCAGATACGCAGTATTTT
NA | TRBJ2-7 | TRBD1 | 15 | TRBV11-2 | CASSRTGGDGYEQYF | TGTGCCAGCAGCCGAACAGGGGGCGATGGGTACGAGCAGTACTTC
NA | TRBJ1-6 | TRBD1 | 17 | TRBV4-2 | CASSQDSGQGGNSPLHF | TGTGCCAGCAGCCAAGATTCCGGACAGGGTGGAAATTCACCCCTCCACTTT
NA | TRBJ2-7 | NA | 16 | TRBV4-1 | CASSQAFSGTHHEQYF | TGCGCCAGCAGCCAAGCCTTTTCGGGGACCCACCACGAGCAGTACTTC
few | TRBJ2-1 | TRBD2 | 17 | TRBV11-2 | CASSLYGLAVAYNEQFF | TGTGCCAGCAGCTTATATGGACTAGCGGTTGCCTACAATGAGCAGTTCTTC
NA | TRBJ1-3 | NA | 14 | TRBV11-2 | CASSFPGLNDTIYF | TGTGCCAGCAGCTTCCCGGGTCTCAACGACACCATATATTTT
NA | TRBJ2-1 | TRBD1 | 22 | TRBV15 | CATSRIVGKGQGFVRAYNEQFF | TGTGCCACCAGCAGGATCGTCGGGAAGGGACAGGGTTTCGTTCGGGCGTACAATGAGCAGTTCTTC
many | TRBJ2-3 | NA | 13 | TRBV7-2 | CASSLSFADTQYF | TGTGCCAGCAGCTTAAGCTTTGCAGATACGCAGTATTTT
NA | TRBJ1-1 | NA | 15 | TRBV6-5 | CASSYSATGNTEAFF | TGTGCCAGCAGTTACTCAGCCACAGGGAACACTGAAGCTTTCTTT
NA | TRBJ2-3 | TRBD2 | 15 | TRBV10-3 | CAISALSGGGDTQYF | TGTGCCATCAGTGCCTTAAGCGGGGGGGGAGATACGCAGTATTTT
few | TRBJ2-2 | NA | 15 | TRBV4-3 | CASSQTQQGVGELFF | TGCGCCAGCAGCCAGACTCAACAGGGAGTCGGGGAGCTGTTTTTT
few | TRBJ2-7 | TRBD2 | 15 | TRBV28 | CATNAPGLATYEQYF | TGTGCCACCAATGCCCCGGGACTAGCGACCTACGAGCAGTACTTC
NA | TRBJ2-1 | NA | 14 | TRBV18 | CASSPLTTDDDQFF | TGTGCCAGCTCACCCTTGACTACCGATGATGATCAGTTCTTC
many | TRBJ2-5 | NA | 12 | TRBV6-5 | CASSQSRETQYF | TGTGCCAGCAGCCAATCGCGGGAGACCCAGTACTTC
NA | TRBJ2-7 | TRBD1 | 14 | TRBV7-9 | CASSGRDRDYEQYF | TGTGCCAGCAGCGGTCGGGACAGGGACTACGAGCAGTACTTC
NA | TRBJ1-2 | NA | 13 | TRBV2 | CASSESVFPGYTF | TGTGCCAGCAGTGAGTCGGTTTTTCCTGGCTACACCTTC
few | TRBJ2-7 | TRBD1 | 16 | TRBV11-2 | CASSFDIRTGMYEQYF | TGTGCCAGCAGTTTTGACATTCGGACAGGGATGTACGAGCAGTACTTC
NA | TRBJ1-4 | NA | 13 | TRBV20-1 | CSASIRTEKKLFF | TGCAGTGCTAGCATCCGAACCGAGAAAAAACTGTTTTTT
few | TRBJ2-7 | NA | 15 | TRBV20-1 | CSAQKGGVLSYEQYF | TGCAGTGCACAGAAGGGGGGGGTTCTATCCTACGAGCAGTACTTC